This entry concerns a single T cell receptor beta chain. The sample originates from a study of blood T cell repertoires in COVID-19. The protocol was immunoSEQ multiplex PCR, while the TCRdb copy is restricted to in-frame clones and leaves out a portion. In the table there are around 150,000 clones, over 80% of which are singletons. This CDR3 has 14 residues. The germline CDR1 and CDR2 sequences are SGDLS and YYNGEE. V dropped 6 bases and J dropped 6; count of bases not matched to a gene: 8. What was sequenced was PBMCs or T cells enriched from blood (not recorded which). The clonotype was recovered from a woman aged 55-69 years who had recovered from COVID-19. This chain links TRBV9 with TRBJ2-1; TRBD2 matches 8 bases. CDR3 DNA sequence: TGTGCCAGCACCCCTGGACTAGCTTCCAATGAGCAGTTCTTC. It is translated as CASTPGLASNEQFF.